This T cell receptor beta chain came from a study of CD8 T cells in Susac syndrome. The patients with Susac syndrome satisfied recently defined diagnostic criteria for either definite or probable disease. Random hexamers were used to reverse transcribe the RNA input (about 0.45 to 1 ug). TCR beta CDR3 was amplified by immunoSEQ covering 54 Vbeta and 13 Jbeta. In TCRdb, the immunoSEQ multiplex PCR reads were re-called with MiXCR into one record per CDR3 protein. In the table there are 55,000 to 80,000 distinct CDR3 sequences, around 93% of which are singletons. This CDR3 has 13 residues. The germline V gene encodes CDR1 SGHRS and CDR2 YFSETQ. Trimming shortened V by 0 bases and J by 7 bases, and 8 bases separated the two germline ends.

The chain links TRBV5-1 to TRBJ1-5, with a tentative D call TRBD1 (6 bases). Source material: CD4+ T cells from PBMCs. The clonotype comes from a human donor with Susac syndrome. CDR3 region: CASSLAGGQPQHF. The CDR3, as DNA: TGCGCCAGCAGCTTGGCTGGGGGCCAGCCCCAGCATTTT. The full variable domain, with the rest looked up from reference TRBV5-1 and TRBJ1-5, is KAGVTQTPRYLIKTRGQQVTLSCSPISGHRSVSWYQQTPGQGLQFLFEYFSETQRNKGNFPGRFSGRQFSNSRSEMNVSTLELGDSALYLCASSLAGGQPQHFGDGTRLSIL.